A single sample is the source of the 23 T cell receptor beta chains below, sequenced in a study of blood T cell repertoires in COVID-19 (dated by TCRdb to 2018 to 2021). Preparation of the library involved the immunoSEQ multiplex PCR assay. TCRdb took this table from immuneACCESS and kept in-frame rearrangements with V and J called. Such tables lack part of the clones; where checked against another copy, unresolved V genes explain under half of the gap, and the rest is unexplained. Across this sample there are 130,000 to 150,000 clones, with over 75% seen only once. The ten largest clones represent 1.2% of the sample. Sequencing was done on a sample of PBMCs or T cells enriched from blood (not recorded which). The source of these receptors is a woman in her thirties with acute COVID-19.

The genes are TRBV4-1 and TRBJ2-5; 9 bases are shared with TRBD2. With 0 bases clipped from V and 5 bases from J, the junction kept 13 bases outside the gene matches. The CDR3 loop spans 18 amino acids. The germline CDR1 and CDR2 sequences are MGHRA and YSYEKL. The CDR3 spells CASSQEPGVAGVGETQYF. The CDR3, as DNA: TGCGCCAGCAGCCAAGAACCCGGGGTAGCGGGAGTTGGCGAGACCCAGTACTTC.

CDR3 in DNA: TGTGCCAGCAGTGGGGCCAGGATTTATGGCTACACCTTC. Its translation: CASSGARIYGYTF. The chain is built from TRBV28 and TRBJ1-2, with D perhaps TRBD1 (5 bases). The CDR3 spans 13 residues. CDR1 and CDR2 (germline): MDHEN, SYDVKM. V lost 5 bases to trimming and J lost 5 bases, with 12 bases between them.

The V gene is TRBV7-3, the J gene TRBJ2-1; D unclear. Germline V gene data show CDR1 as SGHTA and CDR2 as FQGTGA. Trimming shortened V by 5 bases and J by 8 bases, and 19 bases separated the two germline ends. This CDR3 spans 15 amino acids. The CDR3 DNA is TGTGCCAGCAGCCAAGGTTTAAGTTATCAGGATGAGCAGTTCTTC. Translated: CASSQGLSYQDEQFF.

This clone was seen only once. The J gene is TRBJ1-1, the V gene TRBV28; 9 bases fit TRBD1. V shed 6 bases and J 8 bases; nucleotides not matched to a gene: 7. CDR1 MDHEN and CDR2 SYDVKM come from the germline V gene. This CDR3 is 13 amino acids long. The CDR3 protein is CASSSGQGMEAFF. As DNA, the CDR3 is TGTGCCAGCAGCTCCGGACAGGGGATGGAAGCTTTCTTT.

This chain links TRBV19 with TRBJ2-1; TRBD1 matches 10 bases. J was trimmed by 3 bases and V by 7 bases; bases with no gene match: 3. CDR1 and CDR2 from the germline V gene are LNHDA and SQIVND (reference sequence). This CDR3 region has 14 residues. The CDR3 nucleotides are TGTGCCAGTACGGACAGGGGGTTCTACAATGAGCAGTTCTTC. It translates to CASTDRGFYNEQFF.

The chain is built from TRBV6-6 and TRBJ1-1; 10 nucleotides line up with TRBD1. Germline loops: CDR1 MNHNY, CDR2 SVGAGI (reference sequence). The junction had 4 bases not matched to a gene; V was cut back by 6 bases and J by 3 bases. The CDR3 covers 14 residues. The CDR3 DNA reads as TGTGCCAGCAGACCCGGGACAGGGGACACTGAAGCTTTCTTT. It yields the protein CASRPGTGDTEAFF.

The chain combines TRBV28 with TRBJ1-1; tentative D call: TRBD1 (5 bases). The CDR3 contains 13 residues. The V and J ends lost 3 bases and 5 bases respectively, with 10 bases between them. Looked up from germline, CDR1 is MDHEN and CDR2 is SYDVKM. The CDR3 is CASSFVGATEAFF. The CDR3 coding sequence is TGTGCCAGCAGTTTCGTTGGGGCGACTGAAGCTTTCTTT.

V usage is TRBV5-1 and J usage is TRBJ2-7; TRBD1 aligns across 9 bases. Germline assignment: CDR1 SGHRS and CDR2 YFSETQ. J gave up 2 bases and V 5 bases, and 8 bases lay outside the gene matches. CDR3 length equals 15 residues. CDR3 bases: TGCGCCAGCAGGGCTACCGGGACAGGGACCTACGAGCAGTACTTC. Protein sequence: CASRATGTGTYEQYF.

J is TRBJ1-4 and V is TRBV28; no clear D. CDR3 length: 17 amino acids. Germline V lookup: CDR1 MDHEN, CDR2 SYDVKM. Trimming shortened V by 6 bases and J by 5 bases, and 22 bases separated the two germline ends. The CDR3 sequence is CASSSGGGIVVNEKLFF. CDR3 DNA: TGTGCCAGCAGCTCCGGAGGAGGGATTGTGGTGAATGAAAAACTGTTTTTT.

The CDR3 here is CASSPDRGDGYTF. The CDR3, as DNA: TGTGCCAGCAGCCCAGACAGGGGAGATGGCTACACCTTC. The chain couples TRBV7-2 to TRBJ1-2, with 8 bases that match TRBD1. The CDR3 extends over 13 amino acids. V lost 5 bases and J lost 6; bases outside the gene matches: 5. The germline CDR1 and CDR2 sequences are SGHTA and FQGNSA.

The rearrangement links TRBV28 to TRBJ1-2; the D gene is possibly TRBD1 (5 bases). The germline CDR1 and CDR2 sequences are MDHEN and SYDVKM. There are 16 residues in the CDR3. Trimming took off 5 bases at V and 0 bases at J, with 16 bases between the two ends. The CDR3 reads CASSPYQGETNYGYTF. The CDR3 DNA reads TGTGCCAGCAGTCCTTACCAGGGCGAGACTAACTATGGCTACACCTTC.

The gene calls are TRBV5-4 and TRBJ2-1; possible D gene TRBD2, 6 bases. This CDR3 comprises 15 residues. V was shortened by 6 bases and J by 0 bases, with 13 bases between the two germline ends. The germline CDR1 and CDR2 sequences are SGHNT and YYREEE (reference sequence). CDR3: CASTLSGSSYNEQFF. CDR3 nucleotide sequence: TGTGCCAGCACCCTTAGCGGCAGCTCCTACAATGAGCAGTTCTTC.

There are a few counts of this clone. This chain links TRBV2 with TRBJ1-1; D gene unclear. The V end was cut by 3 bases, the J end by 0 bases, with 11 bases between. CDR1 SNHLY and CDR2 FYNNEI come from the germline V gene. This CDR3 is 15 amino acids long. CDR3 sequence (DNA): TGTGCCAGCAGTGACGCTACGGTTTTGAACACTGAAGCTTTCTTT. Protein sequence: CASSDATVLNTEAFF.

The chain links TRBV4-3 to TRBJ2-7, with D perhaps matching TRBD2 (6 bases). From germline, CDR1 is LGHNA and CDR2 YSLEER. The germline V and J ends were trimmed by 1 base and 3 bases, with 13 bases remaining between them. The CDR3 contains 15 residues. DNA of the CDR3: TGCGCCAGCAGCCAAGTCCTTTGGACTAACTACGAGCAGTACTTC. Amino acids: CASSQVLWTNYEQYF.

As concerns this clone: The junction departs from germline at one end; a sequencing error may be responsible. This chain joins TRBV7-7 and TRBJ2-7; 9 bases fit TRBD2. The length of the CDR3 is 14 residues. Germline V gives CDR1 SSHAT, CDR2 FNYEAQ (reference sequence). The CDR3 reads CASSLAGTSSEQYF. Written as DNA, the CDR3 is TGTGCTAGCAGCTTAGCCGGGACTAGCAGCGAGCAGTACTTC.

This chain links TRBV10-3 with TRBJ1-2, with 8 bases fitting TRBD1. The CDR3 consists of 13 residues. CDR1 and CDR2 from the germline V gene are ENHRY and SYGVKD. V lost 8 bases to trimming and J lost 7 bases; unmatched junction nucleotides: 9. The CDR3 protein is CAIGQGASGGYTF. CDR3 bases: TGTGCCATCGGTCAGGGGGCTTCTGGTGGCTACACCTTC.

V and J are TRBV5-5 and TRBJ2-1, with D unclear. V was cut by 6 bases and J by 10 bases, with 20 bases left in between. Germline values: CDR1 SGHKS, CDR2 YYEKEE (reference sequence). The CDR3 runs 14 residues. Here the CDR3 reads CASTPTLAPLEQFF. The DNA of the CDR3 is TGTGCCAGCACCCCGACACTGGCTCCTCTGGAGCAGTTCTTC.

The CDR3 nucleotides are TGTGCCAGCGGGGTGGAGGACGGTGGAAACACCATATATTTT. This gives the protein CASGVEDGGNTIYF. This chain joins TRBV21-1 and TRBJ1-3. TRBV21-1 is reported as a pseudogene. This CDR3 region has 14 residues.

The chain has TRBV6-2 or TRBV6-3 and TRBJ2-7; 7 nucleotides agree with TRBD2. V gave up 0 bases and J gave up 2 bases; unmatched junction bases: 4. This CDR3 contains 15 residues. From germline, CDR1 is MNHEY and CDR2 SVGEGT. CDR3 residues: CASSYSSGGAYEQYF. CDR3 DNA sequence: TGTGCCAGCAGTTACTCGTCGGGAGGCGCCTACGAGCAGTACTTC.

The J gene is TRBJ1-4, the V gene TRBV28, with D tentatively TRBD1 (6 bases). This CDR3 has 14 residues. The germline V gene encodes CDR1 MDHEN and CDR2 SYDVKM. V lost 9 bases to trimming and J lost 8 bases, with 19 bases between them. As DNA, the CDR3 is TGTGCCAGTAGCTCGGGGGGCTCCATAGAAAAACTGTTTTTT. Protein product: CASSSGGSIEKLFF. Looking up the rest from reference TRBV28 and TRBJ1-4 gives the full variable domain: DVKVTQSSRYLVKRTGEKVFLECVQDMDHENMFWYRQDPGLGLRLIYFSYDVKMKEKGDIPEGYSVSREKKERFSLILESASTNQTSMYLCASSSGGSIEKLFFGSGTQLSVL.

V and J are TRBV4-3 and TRBJ2-1; 15 bases match TRBD2. Germline loops: CDR1 LGHNA, CDR2 YSLEER. V shed 1 base, J shed 2 bases, and the junction held 9 bases outside the gene matches. CDR3 length equals 20 residues. CDR3 sequence: CASSQVFGTSGRSTYNEQFF. The CDR3 nucleotides read TGCGCCAGCAGCCAAGTTTTCGGGACTAGCGGGAGGTCGACCTACAATGAGCAGTTCTTC.

The V and J genes are TRBV29-1 and TRBJ1-1; the match to TRBD1 covers 9 bases. This CDR3 comprises 14 residues. Trimming removed 6 bases from V and 0 bases from J; junction bases left unmatched: 5. Germline assignment: CDR1 SQVTM and CDR2 ANQGSEA. CDR3 loop: CSVRQGGMNTEAFF. CDR3 bases: TGCAGCGTCAGACAGGGGGGGATGAACACTGAAGCTTTCTTT.

This clone occurred a few times. The chain couples TRBV15 to TRBJ1-3, with a tentative D call TRBD1 (6 bases). Germline V gene lookup returns CDR1 LNHNV and CDR2 YYDKDF (reference sequence). The germline V and J ends were trimmed by 2 bases and 4 bases, with 15 bases remaining between them. The CDR3 loop spans 16 amino acids. The DNA for the CDR3 is TGTGCCACCAGCAGATCTGGACAGCAACTCGGAAACACCATATATTTT. It yields the protein CATSRSGQQLGNTIYF. Supplemented by reference TRBV15 and TRBJ1-3, the full variable domain reads DAMVIQNPRYQVTQFGKPVTLSCSQTLNHNVMYWYQQKSSQAPKLLFHYYDKDFNNEADTPDNFQSRRPNTSFCFLDIRSPGLGDTAMYLCATSRSGQQLGNTIYFGEGSWLTVV.